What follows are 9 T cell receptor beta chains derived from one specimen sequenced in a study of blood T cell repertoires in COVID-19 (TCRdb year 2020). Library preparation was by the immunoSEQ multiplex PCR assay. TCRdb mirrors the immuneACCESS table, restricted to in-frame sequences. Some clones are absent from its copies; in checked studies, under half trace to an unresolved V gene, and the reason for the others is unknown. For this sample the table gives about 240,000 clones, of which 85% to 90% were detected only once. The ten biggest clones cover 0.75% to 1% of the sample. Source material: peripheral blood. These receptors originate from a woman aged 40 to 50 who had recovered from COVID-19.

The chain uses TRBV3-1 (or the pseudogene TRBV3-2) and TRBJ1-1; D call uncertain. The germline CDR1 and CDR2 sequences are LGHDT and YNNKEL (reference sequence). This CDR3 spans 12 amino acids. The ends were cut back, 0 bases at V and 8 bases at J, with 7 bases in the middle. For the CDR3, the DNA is TGTGCCAGCAGCCAAGATGCGGCAGAAGCTTTCTTT. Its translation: CASSQDAAEAFF.

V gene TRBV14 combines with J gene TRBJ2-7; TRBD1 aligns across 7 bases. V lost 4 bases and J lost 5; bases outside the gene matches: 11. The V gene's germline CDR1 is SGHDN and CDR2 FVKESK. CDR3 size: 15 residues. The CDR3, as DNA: TGTGCCAGCAGCCCCGAGACAGGGTATTCCCACGAGCAGTACTTC. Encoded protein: CASSPETGYSHEQYF.

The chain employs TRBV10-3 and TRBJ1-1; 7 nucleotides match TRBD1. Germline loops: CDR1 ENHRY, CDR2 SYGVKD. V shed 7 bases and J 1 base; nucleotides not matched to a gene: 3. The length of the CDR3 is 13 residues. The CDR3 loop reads CAITRQGNTEAFF. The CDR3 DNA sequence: TGTGCCATCACCCGACAGGGGAACACTGAAGCTTTCTTT.

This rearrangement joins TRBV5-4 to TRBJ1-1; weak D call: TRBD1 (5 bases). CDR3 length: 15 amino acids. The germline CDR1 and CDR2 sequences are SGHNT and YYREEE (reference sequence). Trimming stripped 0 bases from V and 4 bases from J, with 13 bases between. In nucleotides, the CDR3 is TGTGCCAGCAGCTTGGTGGGCAGGGTCGGCACTGAAGCTTTCTTT. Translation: CASSLVGRVGTEAFF. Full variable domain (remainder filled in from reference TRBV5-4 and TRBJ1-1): ETGVTQSPTHLIKTRGQQVTLRCSSQSGHNTVSWYQQALGQGPQFIFQYYREEENGRGNFPPRFSGLQFPNYSSELNVNALELDDSALYLCASSLVGRVGTEAFFGQGTRLTVV.

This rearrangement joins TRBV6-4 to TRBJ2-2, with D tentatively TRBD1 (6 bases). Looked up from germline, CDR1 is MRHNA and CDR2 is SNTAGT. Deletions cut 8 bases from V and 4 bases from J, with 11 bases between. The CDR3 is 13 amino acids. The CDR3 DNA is TGTGCCAGCGGGGCACAGGGCACCGGGGAGCTGTTTTTT. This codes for CASGAQGTGELFF.

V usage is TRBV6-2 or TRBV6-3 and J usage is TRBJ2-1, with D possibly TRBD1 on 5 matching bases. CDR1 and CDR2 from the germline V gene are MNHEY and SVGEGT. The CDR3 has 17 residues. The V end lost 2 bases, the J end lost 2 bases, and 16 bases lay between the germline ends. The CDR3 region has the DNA TGTGCCAGCAGTTACAGGGGCGGTGGGGCGGCCTACAATGAGCAGTTCTTC. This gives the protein CASSYRGGGAAYNEQFF.

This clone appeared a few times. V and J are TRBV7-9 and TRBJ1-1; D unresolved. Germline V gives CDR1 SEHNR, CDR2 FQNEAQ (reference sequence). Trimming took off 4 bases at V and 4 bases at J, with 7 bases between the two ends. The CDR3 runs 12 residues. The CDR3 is CASSSRSTEAFF. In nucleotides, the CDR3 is TGTGCCAGCAGCTCAAGGAGCACTGAAGCTTTCTTT.

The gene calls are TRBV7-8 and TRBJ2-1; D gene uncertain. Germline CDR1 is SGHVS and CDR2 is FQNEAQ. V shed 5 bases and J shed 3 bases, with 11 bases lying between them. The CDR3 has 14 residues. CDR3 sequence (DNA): TGTGCCAGCAGCCCCCCCGCGGACTACAATGAGCAGTTCTTC. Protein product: CASSPPADYNEQFF.

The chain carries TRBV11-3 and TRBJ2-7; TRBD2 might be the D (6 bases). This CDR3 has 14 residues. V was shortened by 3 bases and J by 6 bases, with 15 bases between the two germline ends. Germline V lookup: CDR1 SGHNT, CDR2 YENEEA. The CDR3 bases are TGTGCCAGCAGCTTGGGGCCGACTAGGACCGAGCAGTACTTC. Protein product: CASSLGPTRTEQYF. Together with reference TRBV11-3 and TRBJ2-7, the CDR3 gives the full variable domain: EAGVVQSPRYKIIEKKQPVAFWCNPISGHNTLYWYLQNLGQGPELLIRYENEEAVDDSQLPKDRFSAERLKGVDSTLKIQPAELGDSAVYLCASSLGPTRTEQYFGPGTRLTVT.